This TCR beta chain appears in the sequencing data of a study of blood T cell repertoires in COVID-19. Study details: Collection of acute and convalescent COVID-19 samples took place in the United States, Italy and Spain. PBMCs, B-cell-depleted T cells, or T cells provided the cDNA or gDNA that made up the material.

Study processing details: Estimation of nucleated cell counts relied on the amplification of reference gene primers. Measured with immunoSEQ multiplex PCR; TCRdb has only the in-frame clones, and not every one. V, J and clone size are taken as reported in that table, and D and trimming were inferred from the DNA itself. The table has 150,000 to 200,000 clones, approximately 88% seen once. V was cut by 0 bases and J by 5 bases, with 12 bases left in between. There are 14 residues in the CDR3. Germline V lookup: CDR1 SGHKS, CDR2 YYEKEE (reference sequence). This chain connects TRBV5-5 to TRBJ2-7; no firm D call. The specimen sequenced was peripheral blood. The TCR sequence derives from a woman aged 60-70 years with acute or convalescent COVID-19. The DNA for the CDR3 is TGTGCCAGCAGCTTGGGGGCCGGCTTGGACGAGCAGTACTTC. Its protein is CASSLGAGLDEQYF.